The 18 T cell receptor beta chains given below trace back to one sample, sequenced in a study of shared clonotypes between healthy human individuals. TCRdb's table, derived via immunoSEQ multiplex PCR, lists solely in-frame clones and lacks some. Seen here are 2.3 million or so clones, approximately 95% observed once, and the top ten hold 0.39%. Input material: naive CD4+ T cells from PBMCs. Subset specified: CD45RA+ positively selected. The receptors originated from a man aged 18 to 30 in good health. Some clones in this sample may be carry-over from other donors' samples.

This chain joins TRBV6-4 and TRBJ2-7, with 10 bases lining up with TRBD1. The germline gives CDR1 MRHNA, CDR2 SNTAGT. The J segment lost 7 bases and the V segment lost 1 base, leaving 13 bases of the junction unmatched. The CDR3 consists of 17 residues. This chain's CDR3 is CASSDLARRQGAREQYF. In nucleotides, the CDR3 is TGTGCCAGCAGTGACTTGGCTCGGAGACAGGGGGCGAGGGAGCAGTACTTC.

The rearrangement uses TRBV4-2 and TRBJ2-1, with D unresolved. The CDR3 is 16 amino acids. Trimming removed 3 bases at V and 2 bases at J, with 14 bases between. Germline CDR1 LGHNA, CDR2 YNFKEQ. The CDR3 nucleotides are TGTGCCAGCAGCCAGTACTCCTCCAGCCCCTACAATGAGCAGTTCTTC. It encodes CASSQYSSSPYNEQFF.

The chain has TRBV7-9 and TRBJ1-4; possibly TRBD1 for D (6 bases). The CDR3 length is 18 residues. The V end was cut by 5 bases, the J end by 4 bases, with 23 bases between. CDR1 is SEHNR and CDR2 is FQNEAQ in the germline V gene (reference sequence). Here the CDR3 DNA reads TGTGCCAGCAGCCCAACAGGGCGCCGCGGGGCAATTAATGAAAAACTGTTTTTT. Translating gives CASSPTGRRGAINEKLFF. Using reference TRBV7-9 and TRBJ1-4 for the parts outside the CDR3, the full variable domain is DTGVSQNPRHKITKRGQNVTFRCDPISEHNRLYWYRQTLGQGPEFLTYFQNEAQLEKSRLLSDRFSAERPKGSFSTLEIQRTEQGDSAMYLCASSPTGRRGAINEKLFFGSGTQLSVL.

The V call is TRBV28, the J call TRBJ2-3, with TRBD2 identical over 9 bases. CDR1 and CDR2 (germline): MDHEN, SYDVKM. The CDR3 totals 16 residues. Trimming took 6 bases from V and 4 from J; bases not matched to a gene: 11. The CDR3 nucleotides are TGTGCCAGCAGGGCTAGCGGGACCTACGGTGCAGATACGCAGTATTTT. Amino acids: CASRASGTYGADTQYF. Together with reference TRBV28 and TRBJ2-3, the CDR3 gives the full variable domain: DVKVTQSSRYLVKRTGEKVFLECVQDMDHENMFWYRQDPGLGLRLIYFSYDVKMKEKGDIPEGYSVSREKKERFSLILESASTNQTSMYLCASRASGTYGADTQYFGPGTRLTVL.

The chain combines TRBV5-6 with TRBJ1-2; 9 bases agree with TRBD1. Germline V gene data show CDR1 as SGHDT and CDR2 as YYEEEE. The CDR3 contains 16 residues. The V segment lost 4 bases and the J segment 8 bases; nucleotides outside the gene matches: 15. CDR3 nucleotides: TGTGCCAGCAGCAGATCTGAAGGACAGGGGTTTTGGGGCTACACCTTC. Protein sequence: CASSRSEGQGFWGYTF.

The chain employs TRBV4-2 and TRBJ1-1; possibly TRBD1 for D (6 bases). CDR3 length: 15 residues. V gave up 1 base and J gave up 0 bases, with 9 bases separating them. Germline V gene lookup returns CDR1 LGHNA and CDR2 YNFKEQ. CDR3 DNA: TGTGCCAGCAGCCAAGCGGACAGATTGAACACTGAAGCTTTCTTT. It specifies CASSQADRLNTEAFF.

V and J are TRBV28 and TRBJ1-2; D is possibly TRBD1 (5 bases). The CDR3 has 12 residues. The V gene lost 6 bases and the J gene lost 5 bases, with 10 bases spanning the gap. Per the germline V gene, CDR1 is MDHEN and CDR2 is SYDVKM. The CDR3 coding sequence is TGTGCCAGCAGACGGGGCGTGTATGGCTACACCTTC. Amino acids: CASRRGVYGYTF.

This rearrangement joins TRBV6-1 to TRBJ2-1; 10 nucleotides match TRBD2. The V gene's germline CDR1 is MNHNS and CDR2 SASEGT. Germline trimming cut 2 bases from V and 8 bases from J; bases unmatched to any gene: 6. The CDR3 totals 15 residues. CDR3: CASSEILAGLDEQFF. In DNA form, the CDR3 reads TGTGCCAGCAGTGAAATACTAGCGGGACTCGATGAGCAGTTCTTC.

As concerns this clone: Other DNA sequences within the sample encode an identical CDR3. This chain links TRBV5-1 with TRBJ2-5; 8 nucleotides match TRBD1. Per germline, CDR1 SGHRS and CDR2 YFSETQ. The CDR3 contains 14 residues. After removal of 4 bases from V and 5 bases from J, the junction contained 7 bases not matched to a gene. CDR3 amino acids: CASSPGTGGETQYF. CDR3 coding DNA: TGCGCCAGCAGCCCCGGGACAGGCGGGGAGACCCAGTACTTC.

V usage is TRBV6-1 and J usage is TRBJ2-5; D is uncertain. Germline V gene lookup returns CDR1 MNHNS and CDR2 SASEGT. This CDR3 is built from 12 residues. V was trimmed by 8 bases and J by 5 bases, leaving 12 bases between them. The CDR3 here is CASENPRETQYF. The CDR3 DNA sequence: TGTGCCAGCGAGAATCCTCGGGAGACCCAGTACTTC.

This clone was observed once. V gene TRBV2 combines with J gene TRBJ2-5; unclear D gene. CDR3 length: 14 residues. Trimming took 0 bases from V and 3 from J, leaving 8 bases between them. The germline V gene encodes CDR1 SNHLY and CDR2 FYNNEI. The DNA of the CDR3 is TGTGCCAGCAGTGAAGCGCGGCTAGAAGAGACCCAGTACTTC. Its protein product is CASSEARLEETQYF.

V is TRBV2 and J is TRBJ2-7, with no clear D. The CDR3 covers 14 residues. Germline-derived CDR1 and CDR2 are SNHLY and FYNNEI. Trimming left V 0 bases short and J 5 bases short, with 11 bases between. The CDR3 sequence: CASSEAYRGNEQYF. CDR3 DNA sequence: TGTGCCAGCAGTGAAGCTTACCGAGGCAACGAGCAGTACTTC.

This clone showed up just once. This chain joins TRBV28 and TRBJ2-7; TRBD1 aligns across 7 bases. This CDR3 contains 16 residues. CDR1 and CDR2 (germline): MDHEN, SYDVKM. After removal of 2 bases from V and 13 bases from J, the junction contained 20 bases not matched to a gene. The CDR3 sequence is CASSLRDRVRGKGSYF. CDR3 DNA sequence: TGTGCCAGCAGTTTAAGGGACAGAGTAAGGGGAAAAGGTTCCTACTTC.

This sequence joins TRBV2 and TRBJ2-5; D is undetermined. Germline CDR1 is SNHLY and CDR2 is FYNNEI. V lost 10 bases and J lost 1, with 19 bases in between. This CDR3 spans 15 amino acids. CDR3 sequence reads: CATSRRQRLQETQYF. The CDR3 bases are TGTGCCACCTCTCGGAGACAACGACTCCAAGAGACCCAGTACTTC.

CDR3 residues: CASSERSGEPSPLHF. The CDR3 coding sequence is TGTGCCAGCAGTGAAAGGTCCGGGGAGCCTTCACCCCTCCACTTT. This chain connects TRBV6-1 to TRBJ1-6; D is undetermined. CDR1 and CDR2 (germline): MNHNS, SASEGT. The CDR3 spans 15 residues. V shed 2 bases and J shed 9 bases, with 14 bases lying between them.

The V and J genes are TRBV19 and TRBJ1-5, with D unresolved. CDR1 and CDR2 (germline): LNHDA, SQIVND (reference sequence). The CDR3 covers 16 residues. V lost 1 base to trimming and J lost 10 bases, with 20 bases between them. The CDR3 DNA is TGTGCCAGTAGTATAGCTGAGAGGGAGGGTCCCGGCCCCCAGCATTTT. As protein: CASSIAEREGPGPQHF.

This chain links TRBV6-6 with TRBJ1-2, with D perhaps matching TRBD1 (6 bases). Germline V gene data show CDR1 as MNHNY and CDR2 as SVGAGI (reference sequence). The CDR3 extends over 13 amino acids. With 7 bases removed from V and 8 bases from J, the gap between germline ends came to 17 bases. The CDR3 region is CASIPWGGQGYTF. Here the CDR3 DNA reads TGTGCCAGCATCCCCTGGGGGGGCCAGGGCTACACCTTC.

V gene TRBV11-2 combines with J gene TRBJ2-1; D remains ambiguous. The length of the CDR3 is 16 residues. Looked up from germline, CDR1 is SGHAT and CDR2 is FQNNGV. V was trimmed by 5 bases and J by 0 bases, leaving 14 bases between them. The CDR3 protein is CASSTYSQSSYNEQFF. Here the CDR3 DNA reads TGTGCCAGCAGCACGTACAGCCAAAGCTCCTACAATGAGCAGTTCTTC.